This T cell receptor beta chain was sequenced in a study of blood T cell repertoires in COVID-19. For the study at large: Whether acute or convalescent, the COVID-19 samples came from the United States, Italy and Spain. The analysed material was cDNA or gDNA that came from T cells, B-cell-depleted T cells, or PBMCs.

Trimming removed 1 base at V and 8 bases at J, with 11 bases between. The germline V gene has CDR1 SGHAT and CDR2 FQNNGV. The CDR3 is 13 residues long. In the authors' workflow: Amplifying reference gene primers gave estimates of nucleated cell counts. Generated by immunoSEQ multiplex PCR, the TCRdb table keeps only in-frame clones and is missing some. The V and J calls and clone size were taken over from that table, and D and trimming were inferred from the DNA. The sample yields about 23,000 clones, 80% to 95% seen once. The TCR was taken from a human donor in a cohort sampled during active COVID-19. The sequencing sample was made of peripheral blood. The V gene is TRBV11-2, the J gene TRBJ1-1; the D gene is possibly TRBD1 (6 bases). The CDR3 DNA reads TGTGCCAGCAGCTTAGGTACAGGGTCAGAAGCTTTCTTT. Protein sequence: CASSLGTGSEAFF. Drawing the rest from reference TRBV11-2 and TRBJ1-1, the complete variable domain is EAGVAQSPRYKIIEKRQSVAFWCNPISGHATLYWYQQILGQGPKLLIQFQNNGVVDDSQLPKDRFSAERLKGVDSTLKIQPAKLEDSAVYLCASSLGTGSEAFFGQGTRLTVV.